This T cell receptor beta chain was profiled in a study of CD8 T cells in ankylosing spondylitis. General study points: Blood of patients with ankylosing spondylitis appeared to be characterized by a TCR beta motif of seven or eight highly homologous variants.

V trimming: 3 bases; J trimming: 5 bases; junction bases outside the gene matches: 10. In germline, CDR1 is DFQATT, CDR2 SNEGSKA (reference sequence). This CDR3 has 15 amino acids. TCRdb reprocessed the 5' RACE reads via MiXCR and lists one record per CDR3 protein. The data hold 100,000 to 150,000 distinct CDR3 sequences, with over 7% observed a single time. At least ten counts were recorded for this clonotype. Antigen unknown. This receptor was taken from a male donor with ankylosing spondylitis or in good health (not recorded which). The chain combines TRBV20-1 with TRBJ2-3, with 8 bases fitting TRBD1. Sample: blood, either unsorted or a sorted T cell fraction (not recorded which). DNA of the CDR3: TGCAGTGCTAGCATGGCCAGGGGGCCGAGAGATACGCAGTATTTT. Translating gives CSASMARGPRDTQYF.